These T cell receptor beta chains were read from a single sample in a study of cytomegalovirus exposure and HLA in healthy donors. Sequencing used immunoSEQ multiplex PCR; TCRdb keeps in-frame clones, though not all of them. This table has some 85,000 clones, around 79% appearing once. The sample comprised PBMCs. The receptor set was obtained from a woman aged 40 to 55 in good health and CMV-seropositive. CDR3s include the opening cysteine and the closing phenylalanine or tryptophan. The D gene is left open where the match is weak. The size field is filled for only some rows; it gives once, few, many or a size class.

v_gene	j_gene	abundance	d_gene	CDR3nt	CDR3aa
TRBV7-7	TRBJ2-3	.	TRBD2	TGTGCTAGCAGCTCGGGACTAGCGGGGGCGGGAGATACGCAGTATTTT	CASSSGLAGAGDTQYF
TRBV4-2	TRBJ2-7	.	.	TGTGCCAGCAGCCACGGGACAGCCGAGGGTTGGGGGAGCGGGAGAGGGGACGAGCAGTACTTC	CASSHGTAEGWGSGRGDEQYF
TRBV27	TRBJ2-2	.	TRBD1	TGTGCCAGCAGGACAGGGTCCTACACCGGGGAGCTGTTTTTT	CASRTGSYTGELFF
TRBV7-8	TRBJ1-5	few	.	TGTGCCAGCAGCCAGGACGGACGAGGGCAGCCCCAGCATTTT	CASSQDGRGQPQHF
TRBV21-1	TRBJ2-5	.	.	TGTGCCAGCACCCAAAGGGACAGCCAAGAGACCCAGTACTTC	CASTQRDSQETQYF
TRBV5-6	TRBJ1-1	.	.	TGTGCCAGCAGCCCCCGACAGATATCATCCCCTGAAGCTTTCTTT	CASSPRQISSPEAFF
TRBV13	TRBJ2-4	.	TRBD2	TGTGCCAGCAGCTCGGGACTAGAGAAAAACATTCAGTACTTC	CASSSGLEKNIQYF
TRBV7-9	TRBJ1-2	.	.	TGTGCCAGCAGCTTAATGCAGGGCTATGGCTACACCTTC	CASSLMQGYGYTF
TRBV28	TRBJ2-7	.	TRBD1	TGTGCCAGCAGTTTCCGGACAGGGATCGGCGAGCAGTACTTC	CASSFRTGIGEQYF
TRBV4-3	TRBJ1-1	.	.	TGCGCCAGCAGCCAAGAATGGTCGCCAGGGAAGAACACTGAAGCTTTCTTT	CASSQEWSPGKNTEAFF
TRBV7-3	TRBJ2-5	.	.	TGTGCCAGCAGTCCCTTCGGAGGGGGGGAGGCGGAGACCCAGTACTTC	CASSPFGGGEAETQYF
TRBV7-3	TRBJ2-2	few	.	TGTGCCAGCAGCTTAAAGAGGAACACCGGGGAGCTGTTTTTT	CASSLKRNTGELFF
TRBV28	TRBJ2-7	.	TRBD2	TGTGCCAGCAGTTTAACTACTAGCGGGACCTACGAGCAGTACTTC	CASSLTTSGTYEQYF
TRBV7-8	TRBJ2-2	.	TRBD2	TGTGCCAGCAGGTCGGGGGGGAGAACCACCGGGGAGCTGTTTTTT	CASRSGGRTTGELFF
TRBV5-1	TRBJ2-1	.	TRBD2	TGCGCCAGCAGCGTTAGCGGGAGTGATGCCAATGAGCAGTTCTTC	CASSVSGSDANEQFF
TRBV10-3	TRBJ2-1	.	TRBD2	TGTGCCATCAGTGAGCCCTTGACTAGCGGTCGGGATGAGCAGTTCTTC	CAISEPLTSGRDEQFF
TRBV28	TRBJ2-7	.	.	TGTGCCAGCAGTTTTGCGGGGAGGTCCTACGAGCAGTACTTC	CASSFAGRSYEQYF
TRBV19	TRBJ2-2	.	.	TGTGCCAGTACTGAGGGAACCGGGGAGCTGTTTTTT	CASTEGTGELFF
TRBV27	TRBJ2-5	once	.	TGTGCCAGCAGTTTGGGGGCAGGGTTAGGGGAGACCCAGTACTTC	CASSLGAGLGETQYF
TRBV29-1	TRBJ1-1	.	.	TGCACCTATAGTTCGGGACATGCGAACACTGAAGCTTTCTTT	CTYSSGHANTEAFF
TRBV5-1	TRBJ1-1	.	.	TGCGCCAGCAGCGTCGGACACAACACTGAAGCTTTCTTT	CASSVGHNTEAFF
TRBV6-8	TRBJ2-1	few	TRBD2	TGTGCCAGCAGTTACGCCGGACTAGCGGGAGCCCGTGACCGCTACAATGAGCAGTTCTTC	CASSYAGLAGARDRYNEQFF
TRBV7-3	TRBJ2-5	.	.	TGTGCCAGCAGCTTTAGCCCAGGCGGGGAGCAGTACTTC	CASSFSPGGEQYF
TRBV10-3	TRBJ1-3	.	.	TGTGCCACCCGCCCAGGGGTCTCTGGAAACACCATATATTTT	CATRPGVSGNTIYF
TRBV6-6	TRBJ2-7	.	.	TGTGCCAGCAGTTCGGCCTACGAGCAGTACTTC	CASSSAYEQYF
TRBV5-4	TRBJ2-2	.	TRBD2	TGTGCCAGCAGCCAAGATTTAGCGGGAGAGACTACCGGGGAGCTGTTTTTT	CASSQDLAGETTGELFF
TRBV9	TRBJ2-1	.	.	TGTGCCAGCAGCCCTTCAGCAGGGGAAGTTAACAATGAGCAGTTCTTC	CASSPSAGEVNNEQFF
TRBV5-6	TRBJ2-7	.	TRBD1	TGTGCCAGCAGCTTTGACGGGACAGGGGCCCACGAGCAGTACTTC	CASSFDGTGAHEQYF
TRBV18	TRBJ1-6	.	.	TGTGCCAGCTCACCACTTGACACTAATTCACCCCTCCACTTT	CASSPLDTNSPLHF
TRBV7-6	TRBJ1-3	.	.	TGTGCCAGCAGCCGGACATTAAGTGTGACTGGAAACACCATATATTTT	CASSRTLSVTGNTIYF
TRBV5-4	TRBJ2-3	.	.	TGTGCCAGCAGCCTACCTGGGGGCGTGGATACGCAGTATTTT	CASSLPGGVDTQYF
TRBV15	TRBJ1-5	.	.	TGTGCCACCAGCATACAGGTTTATAGCAATCAGCCCCAGCATTTT	CATSIQVYSNQPQHF
TRBV29-1	TRBJ2-5	.	TRBD2	TGCAGCGTTGAAGGACTAGCCCAAGAGACCCAGTACTTC	CSVEGLAQETQYF
TRBV5-1	TRBJ2-5	.	.	TGCGCCAGCAGCTTGTTGGGGGCGAACCAAGAGACCCAGTACTTC	CASSLLGANQETQYF
TRBV27	TRBJ1-4	.	TRBD1	TGTGCCAGCAGTCCGCTTGAGGGACAGGGATGGGAAAAACTGTTTTTT	CASSPLEGQGWEKLFF
TRBV5-4	TRBJ2-3	.	TRBD1	TGTGCCAGCCGCCTCAGGGGGAGTACGAGCACAGATACGCAGTATTTT	CASRLRGSTSTDTQYF
TRBV4-3	TRBJ2-1	.	TRBD2	TGCGCCAGCAGCCAAGACGGACTAGCGGACAATGAGCAGTTCTTC	CASSQDGLADNEQFF
TRBV7-6	TRBJ1-2	.	TRBD1	TGTGCCAGCAGCCCGACAGGGTCCTATGGCTACACCTTC	CASSPTGSYGYTF
TRBV7-3	TRBJ2-5	few	TRBD2	TGTGCCAGCAGCTTAAAAGGGGGAGGACTAGCGGAAGAGACCCAGTACTTC	CASSLKGGGLAEETQYF
TRBV27	TRBJ2-7	.	.	TGTGCCAGCAGTCTTAAGGGGCGCGAGCAGTACTTC	CASSLKGREQYF
TRBV18	TRBJ1-2	medium-sized	.	TGTGCCAGCTCACAGGACACTCTCTATGGCTACACCTTC	CASSQDTLYGYTF
TRBV21-1	TRBJ1-5	.	.	TGTGCCAGCGTCCCTGGGGCACACTATCAGCCCCAGCATTTT	CASVPGAHYQPQHF
TRBV7-2	TRBJ1-3	.	TRBD1	TGTGCCAGCAGCTATGACAGGGCCGGAAACACCATATATTTT	CASSYDRAGNTIYF
TRBV30	TRBJ1-1	.	.	TGTGCCTGGAGTGGGACAGCAAACACTGAAGCTTTCTTT	CAWSGTANTEAFF
TRBV7-6	TRBJ2-3	.	TRBD2	TGTGCCAGCAGCTTAGGAAATAGCGGGGGCACAGATACGCAGTATTTT	CASSLGNSGGTDTQYF